A selection of T cell receptor beta chains follows, all from one sample in a study of technical replicates of blood from several donors. Sequencing used immunoSEQ multiplex PCR; TCRdb keeps in-frame clones, though not all of them. The data hold around 84,000 clones, with around 94% observed a single time. The specimen was T cells isolated from PBMCs. These receptors originate from a human donor in good health. Both conserved end residues are part of each CDR3. The D gene is left open where the match is weak. Clone size is stated in some rows and not others, as once, few, many or a class when expanded.

clone_size,j_call,d_call,v_call,cdr3_nt,cdr3_aa
-,TRBJ2-3,TRBD2,TRBV5-1,TGCGCCAGCAGCCCCGCGGGGGCGGGGGGGTACACAGATACGCAGTATTTT,CASSPAGAGGYTDTQYF
-,TRBJ2-7,-,TRBV5-1,TGCGCCAGCAGCCTCGCTAGCGACTCCTACGAGCAGTACTTC,CASSLASDSYEQYF
-,TRBJ2-3,-,TRBV6-5,TGTGCCAGCAGTTCAGGGGCTAGCCCCGCAGATACGCAGTATTTT,CASSSGASPADTQYF
-,TRBJ1-4,TRBD1,TRBV27,TGTGCCAGCAGTTTAACGGACAGGGCGGGAAAACTGTTTTTT,CASSLTDRAGKLFF
-,TRBJ1-2,-,TRBV9,TGTGCCAGCAGCCCAGTGGGGGCAGGGAACTATGGCTACACCTTC,CASSPVGAGNYGYTF
once,TRBJ2-2,-,TRBV21-1,TGTGCCAGCAGCAAAGGGACAACTAGCCCCAAATCTTTTGGGGAGCTGTTTTTT,CASSKGTTSPKSFGELFF
-,TRBJ1-4,-,TRBV28,TGTGCCAGCAGTCCCACCCCCGGGAACCAAGGACAACTGTTTTTT,CASSPTPGNQGQLFF
-,TRBJ1-2,-,TRBV7-9,TGTGCCAGCAGCCGCGGAGGGGCGGCCTATGGCTACACCTTC,CASSRGGAAYGYTF
-,TRBJ2-3,-,TRBV5-1,TGCGCCAGCAGTTCTGACGGGGGAACCACAGATACGCAGTATTTT,CASSSDGGTTDTQYF
-,TRBJ2-3,-,TRBV10-1,TGCGCCAGCAGTGAGTCCCCCACCCGGACAGATACGCAGTATTTT,CASSESPTRTDTQYF
-,TRBJ1-1,-,TRBV5-1,TGCGCCAGCAGCTTGGCCGGGAAGCTGAACACTGAAGCTTTCTTT,CASSLAGKLNTEAFF
-,TRBJ2-7,TRBD1,TRBV5-4,TGTGCCAGCAGCCACGGACAGGACTCCTACGAGCAGTACTTC,CASSHGQDSYEQYF
once,TRBJ2-7,-,TRBV6-1,TGTGCCAGCAGTGAGAACCCCTCGGGGGCCTACGAGCAGTACTTC,CASSENPSGAYEQYF
-,TRBJ2-7,-,TRBV28,TGTGCCAGCATTTCGGGGAGTGACTTC,CASISGSDF
-,TRBJ2-7,TRBD1,TRBV11-3,TGTGCCAGCACCGAAGCACCGGGACAGAATACCTACGAGCAGTACTTC,CASTEAPGQNTYEQYF
-,TRBJ1-1,-,TRBV4-1,TGCGCCAGCAGGTTGAGACAGACGCTAAACACTGAAGCTTTCTTT,CASRLRQTLNTEAFF
-,TRBJ2-1,-,TRBV5-4,TGTGCCAGCAGCTTGCAACTAGCCAATGAGCAGTTCTTC,CASSLQLANEQFF
once,TRBJ1-2,TRBD1,TRBV18,TGTGCCAGCTCAGCAGGACAGGCAAGTTTTTATGGCTACACCTTC,CASSAGQASFYGYTF
-,TRBJ2-7,-,TRBV20-1,TGCAGTGCTAGAGATATCTACGAGCAGTACTTC,CSARDIYEQYF
-,TRBJ2-7,TRBD2,TRBV6-1,TGTGCCAGCAGTGTATTCGGGGGGGCCTACGAGCAGTACTTC,CASSVFGGAYEQYF
-,TRBJ1-2,-,TRBV7-9,TGTGCCAGCAGCTTAGCGCTGGGAGGGGGAACCAACTATGGCTACACCTTC,CASSLALGGGTNYGYTF
-,TRBJ1-2,-,TRBV25-1,TGTGCCAGCAGTGGAGGCTATGGCTACACCTTC,CASSGGYGYTF
-,TRBJ1-3,TRBD1,TRBV6-1,TGTGCCAGCAGGGAAGGGACAGGGGGCATCACCATATATTTT,CASREGTGGITIYF
once,TRBJ1-1,-,TRBV10-2,TGCGCCAGCAGTGAGTCCCGCGGGGGGACTGAAGCTTTCTTT,CASSESRGGTEAFF
-,TRBJ2-3,-,TRBV2,TGTGCCAGCCACGGTGGGGGGTTCACAGATACGCAGTATTTT,CASHGGGFTDTQYF
few,TRBJ2-3,TRBD2,TRBV28,TGTGCCAGCAGTTCCATTAGCGGGATAGGTGCAGATACGCAGTATTTT,CASSSISGIGADTQYF
-,TRBJ2-3,-,TRBV6-5,TGTGCCAGCAGTCTCAGGCTCCGCACAGATACGCAGTATTTT,CASSLRLRTDTQYF
-,TRBJ1-3,TRBD1,TRBV5-1,TGCGCCAGCAGCTTGGGCCTCCGGGGACAGGGTCAGGACACCATATATTTT,CASSLGLRGQGQDTIYF
-,TRBJ2-7,TRBD2,TRBV6-1,TGTGCCAGCAGCAAGCGGGAGGGCCTCTACGAGCAGTACTTC,CASSKREGLYEQYF
-,TRBJ2-7,-,TRBV7-2,TGTGCCAGCAGCTTAGGAGGGTCTGGGGAGCAGTACTTC,CASSLGGSGEQYF
-,TRBJ2-7,TRBD1,TRBV11-3,TGTGCCAGCAGCTTAGTTCCCGGGGGACAGGGGGCGTTGTACGAGCAGTACTTC,CASSLVPGGQGALYEQYF
-,TRBJ1-1,TRBD1,TRBV7-9,TGTGCCAGCAGCCTAGGACAGGGGGCTGGTTTGGGAACTGAAGCTTTCTTT,CASSLGQGAGLGTEAFF
-,TRBJ2-7,-,TRBV7-9,TGTGCCAGCAGCTTAGAACAGGTCTCCCTCTACGAGCAGTACTTC,CASSLEQVSLYEQYF
once,TRBJ2-1,-,TRBV9,TGTGCCAGCAGCGTAGGGACAGATACCAATGAGCAGTTCTTC,CASSVGTDTNEQFF
few,TRBJ1-1,-,TRBV5-1,TGCGCCAGCAGCTTGGCCGGCGGGGCAGGCTACACTGAAGCTTTCTTT,CASSLAGGAGYTEAFF
-,TRBJ2-3,TRBD2,TRBV6-1,TGTGCCAGCAGTGAAGGACTAGCGGGGGGGCAAGATACGCAGTATTTT,CASSEGLAGGQDTQYF
-,TRBJ2-2,TRBD2,TRBV9,TGTGCCAGCAGCCGTACTAGCGGGAACACCGGGGAGCTGTTTTTT,CASSRTSGNTGELFF
-,TRBJ1-3,TRBD1,TRBV5-4,TGTGCCAGCAGCATACAGGGGCTTGAGAGTGGAAACACCATATATTTT,CASSIQGLESGNTIYF
-,TRBJ2-5,-,TRBV27,TGTGCCAGCAGTTTATCTACCAGCGGAGGGGCCACGGCCCAGTACTTC,CASSLSTSGGATAQYF
-,TRBJ2-7,-,TRBV11-2,TGTGCCAGCAGCTCGAAGTCTAGGCGTGGCGAGCAGTACTTC,CASSSKSRRGEQYF
-,TRBJ2-3,TRBD2,TRBV27,TGTGCCAGCAGTCAACCCCCCGGGGGGGTACCAGATACGCAGTATTTT,CASSQPPGGVPDTQYF
-,TRBJ2-3,-,TRBV27,TGTGCCAGCACCGGGAGCACAGATACGCAGTATTTT,CASTGSTDTQYF
-,TRBJ1-1,-,TRBV18,TGTGCCAGCTCACCACCGTCCACAGCTGAAGCTTTCTTT,CASSPPSTAEAFF
-,TRBJ2-3,-,TRBV7-9,TGTGCCAGCAGCTCAACTAGCCGGGTTACGGGCGTTACGCAGTATTTT,CASSSTSRVTGVTQYF
-,TRBJ2-1,TRBD1,TRBV27,TGTGCCAGCAGTTTATTCTGGACAGGGAAGACATCGAGCGATGAGCAGTTCTTC,CASSLFWTGKTSSDEQFF
-,TRBJ2-1,TRBD2,TRBV19,TGTGCCAGTAGTATAGCGTGGCGGGAGCATAGCTCCTACAATGAGCAGTTCTTC,CASSIAWREHSSYNEQFF
-,TRBJ2-2,-,TRBV5-1,TGCGCCAGCAGCGTAGGGACAGCGAAGGGAGGTCGGGAGCTGTTTTTT,CASSVGTAKGGRELFF
-,TRBJ2-1,-,TRBV2,TGTGCCAGCAGTTTTGGAATTCGGGGCTCCTACAATGAGCAGTTCTTC,CASSFGIRGSYNEQFF
-,TRBJ1-3,TRBD1,TRBV10-3,TGTGCCATCAGTGAGTCGTTCACCTACAGGGGAGGAAACACCATATATTTT,CAISESFTYRGGNTIYF
-,TRBJ1-5,-,TRBV4-1,TGCGCCAGCAGCCGCGCCAGCAGGGGATTCAATCAGCCCCAGCATTTT,CASSRASRGFNQPQHF
-,TRBJ1-2,-,TRBV7-9,TGTGCCAGCAGCTTAGAACTCGATAACTATGGCTACACCTTC,CASSLELDNYGYTF
-,TRBJ2-3,-,TRBV5-6,TGTGCCAGCAGCCAGGGGGATACGCAGTATTTT,CASSQGDTQYF
once,TRBJ1-1,-,TRBV6-5,TGTGCCAGCAGTTACTTCAGGCGATCGAACACTGAAGCTTTCTTT,CASSYFRRSNTEAFF
-,TRBJ2-1,TRBD2,TRBV4-2,TGTGCCAGCAGCCAAGCCACTAGCGGGAGGTACAATGAGCAGTTCTTC,CASSQATSGRYNEQFF
-,TRBJ2-7,TRBD1,TRBV5-5,TGTGCCAGCAGCGGAAGACAGGGGGTCTACGAGCAGTACTTC,CASSGRQGVYEQYF
-,TRBJ2-5,-,TRBV4-1,TGCGCCAGCAGCCTGAGGAACCGAGGATCCCAAGAGACCCAGTACTTC,CASSLRNRGSQETQYF
once,TRBJ2-1,TRBD2,TRBV7-2,TGTGCCAGCAGCTTATTAGCGGGGGGGCTCAATGAGCAGTTCTTC,CASSLLAGGLNEQFF
-,TRBJ1-1,-,TRBV10-2,TGCGCCAGCAGTGAATTGGGACACCGTGAAGCTTTCTTT,CASSELGHREAFF
-,TRBJ2-6,-,TRBV7-9,TGTGCCAGCAGCTCCAGGGGCAGGGACGTTTTCTCTGGGGCCAACGTCCTGACTTTC,CASSSRGRDVFSGANVLTF
once,TRBJ2-3,TRBD2,TRBV4-2,TGTGCCAGCAGCCAAGTTCGCGGGGGGGCGAAGAACAAAGATACGCAGTATTTT,CASSQVRGGAKNKDTQYF